The rows below give T cell receptor beta chains drawn from one sample of a study of T-cell reconstitution after alpha-beta-depleted transplantation in children. Each CDR3 protein gets one entry after TCRdb re-called the PCR reads with MiXCR. This table holds about 210,000 distinct CDR3 sequences, roughly a sixth found once. Sequencing was performed on PBMCs, mostly from graft donor cells, taken 360 days after TCRalphabeta/CD19-depleted stem cell transplant. The origin of the receptors is a male patient aged 2-15 years who had a stem cell transplant for acute lymphoblastic leukemia, so the T cells may come from the graft donor. Both conserved end residues are part of each CDR3. The D gene is left open where the match is weak. Where a row states a size, it is once, few, many or the class of an expanded clone; other rows omit it.

size | D | J | V | DNA | CDR3
few | - | TRBJ2-7 | TRBV28 | TGTGCCAGCAGTGCGTTGGGGACCCGGACCCCCCCTCGTTACGAGCAGTACTTC | CASSALGTRTPPRYEQYF
few | TRBD1 | TRBJ2-7 | TRBV28 | TGTGCCAGCAGAAACAGGGGGTTGCCCTACGAGCAGTACTTC | CASRNRGLPYEQYF
few | TRBD2 | TRBJ2-7 | TRBV10-2 | TGCGCCAGCAATCGAGGGGGGACTAGCGGGAGCCACGAGCAGTACTTC | CASNRGGTSGSHEQYF
- | TRBD2 | TRBJ2-1 | TRBV5-1 | TGCGCCAGCAGCTTGCCGACTAGCGGGGGGGCAAATGAGCAGTTCTTC | CASSLPTSGGANEQFF
- | - | TRBJ2-7 | TRBV15 | TGTGCCACCAGTCCCGGGACCCTAACCTCGGAGCAGTACTTC | CATSPGTLTSEQYF
many | - | TRBJ2-5 | TRBV3-1 | TGTGCCAGCAGCCAAGCGGGAGAGACCCAGTACTTC | CASSQAGETQYF
few | - | TRBJ2-2 | TRBV5-1 | TGCGCCAGCAGGTTCCCCGGGGACCCCGGGGAGCTGTTTTTT | CASRFPGDPGELFF
- | - | TRBJ2-7 | TRBV6-2/TRBV6-3 | TGTGCCAGCAGTTACTCGGTCGCGGGGAACGAGCAGTACTTC | CASSYSVAGNEQYF
- | - | TRBJ2-3 | TRBV7-2 | TGTGCCAGCATCCCGTCGAGGCGCCTAAAGGCAGATACGCAGTATTTT | CASIPSRRLKADTQYF
- | TRBD1 | TRBJ2-7 | TRBV28 | TGTGCCAGCAGTTTAGGGGACAGATTCTCCTACGAGCAGTACTTC | CASSLGDRFSYEQYF
- | - | TRBJ2-2 | TRBV12-3/TRBV12-4 | TGTGCCAGCAGTTTGTCGCGGGGTGGCGTGGACACCGGGGAGCTGTTTTTT | CASSLSRGGVDTGELFF
- | - | TRBJ1-2 | TRBV25-1 | TGTGCCAGCAGTGGCTCGGGAGGGAGGGTTGACTATGGCTACACCTTC | CASSGSGGRVDYGYTF
- | - | TRBJ2-1 | TRBV5-4 | TGTGCCAGCAGCTTGGTTGTTAATGAGCAGTTCTTC | CASSLVVNEQFF
- | TRBD2 | TRBJ2-1 | TRBV11-2 | TGTGCCAGCAGCACCACCGGGAGGGCCCTTTTCAATGAGCAGTTCTTC | CASSTTGRALFNEQFF
few | TRBD2 | TRBJ2-1 | TRBV5-1 | TGCGCCAGCAGCTTGGCCCGGTCTAGCGGGACATACCCATACAATGAGCAGTTCTTC | CASSLARSSGTYPYNEQFF
few | TRBD2 | TRBJ2-3 | TRBV11-2 | TGTGCCAGCAGCACCCAGACTAGCGGGGTCCTCGGGACAGATACGCAGTATTTT | CASSTQTSGVLGTDTQYF
- | TRBD2 | TRBJ2-3 | TRBV2 | TGTGCCAGCAGTGTTCCTAGCGGGGGGTCAAAAGATACGCAGTATTTT | CASSVPSGGSKDTQYF
- | - | TRBJ2-5 | TRBV10-1 | TGCGCCAGCAGTGAATCACCGGGGCATGGATCGGAGACCCAGTACTTC | CASSESPGHGSETQYF
- | - | TRBJ2-2 | TRBV5-4 | TGTGCCAGCGGCCTAGGGGGGCCGGACACCGGGGAGCTGTTTTTT | CASGLGGPDTGELFF
few | TRBD1 | TRBJ2-3 | TRBV27 | TGTGCCAGCAGTTCCCGGACAGGGGAGGATCTGTTCACAGATACGCAGTATTTT | CASSSRTGEDLFTDTQYF
- | TRBD2 | TRBJ2-1 | TRBV6-1 | TGTGCCAGCAGAGCTCCCGGGACTAGCAGAAAGGGTGAGCAGTTCTTC | CASRAPGTSRKGEQFF
- | - | TRBJ2-7 | TRBV4-1 | TGCGCCAGCAGCCAAGCTCGGGGGCGCACCCCCTACGAGCAGTACTTC | CASSQARGRTPYEQYF
few | TRBD1 | TRBJ1-2 | TRBV20-1 | TGCAGTGCCCGGACAGGGGCGGCCTATGGCTACACCTTC | CSARTGAAYGYTF
many | TRBD1 | TRBJ2-3 | TRBV24-1 | TGTGCCACCAGTGATTATACCGGGACAGGGGCGGGCACAGATACGCAGTATTTT | CATSDYTGTGAGTDTQYF
- | TRBD1 | TRBJ2-7 | TRBV3-1 | TGTGCCAGCAGCCAACCGGGACAGGGGTTCTACGAGCAGTACTTC | CASSQPGQGFYEQYF
- | - | TRBJ2-1 | TRBV6-5 | TGTGCCAGCAGTTACTCCGGACAGAACAATGAGCAGTTCTTC | CASSYSGQNNEQFF
- | - | TRBJ2-2 | TRBV7-2 | TGTGCCAGCAGCGAGGCATCGAACACCGGGGAGCTGTTTTTT | CASSEASNTGELFF
few | - | TRBJ2-1 | TRBV18 | TGTGCCGGAACCACTGGTAGCGGTGTTGATAATGAGCAGTTCTTC | CAGTTGSGVDNEQFF
- | - | TRBJ1-2 | TRBV12-3/TRBV12-4 | TGTGCCAGCAGTTTCTTACGCCCCCCGGGATACTTC | CASSFLRPPGYF
few | - | TRBJ2-1 | TRBV7-9 | TGTGCCAGCAGCATACTTCTAGCAGAGAACTACAATGAGCAGTTCTTC | CASSILLAENYNEQFF
- | TRBD2 | TRBJ2-1 | TRBV2 | TGTGCCAGCAGAACGTCTAGCGGGGGCTACAATGAGCAGTTCTTC | CASRTSSGGYNEQFF
few | TRBD1 | TRBJ1-2 | TRBV9 | TGTGCCAGCAGCGGACAGGGGAGCGGCTACACCTTC | CASSGQGSGYTF
- | - | TRBJ1-2 | TRBV5-1 | TGCGCCAGCAGCTTGGCGTTGGATGGCTACACCTTC | CASSLALDGYTF
- | - | TRBJ2-1 | TRBV29-1 | TGCAGCGTGGATACAGGGAGTGAGCAGTTCTTC | CSVDTGSEQFF
- | - | TRBJ2-7 | TRBV28 | TGTGCCAGCGTCGGGAACTACGAGCAGTACTTC | CASVGNYEQYF
- | - | TRBJ1-4 | TRBV7-2 | TGTGCCAGCAGCTTACCAGGGGAGCCTAATGAAAAACTGTTTTTT | CASSLPGEPNEKLFF
- | - | TRBJ1-2 | TRBV27 | TGTGCCAGCAGTTTAAGAGGGGACTATGGCTACACCTTC | CASSLRGDYGYTF
- | TRBD1 | TRBJ2-1 | TRBV6-5 | TGTGCCAGCAGTTGGCCGGGACAGGGGACCTCCTACAATGAGCAGTTCTTC | CASSWPGQGTSYNEQFF
- | TRBD2 | TRBJ2-2 | TRBV12-3/TRBV12-4 | TGTGCCAGCAACCCTTTCGGACTAGTGGGTTCTGGCGGGGAGCTGTTTTTT | CASNPFGLVGSGGELFF
- | TRBD1 | TRBJ1-2 | TRBV5-1 | TGCGCCAGCAGCTCCAGGACAGGGGACAACTATGGCTACACCTTC | CASSSRTGDNYGYTF
few | - | TRBJ1-1 | TRBV28 | TGTGCCAGCAGTTTCGTAATCACTGAAGCTTTCTTT | CASSFVITEAFF
few | - | TRBJ1-1 | TRBV5-5 | TGTGCCAGCAGCTTGGAACCCCTGGGAGCTTTCTTT | CASSLEPLGAFF
- | - | TRBJ2-5 | TRBV20-1 | TGCAGTGCTAGAGATGGAGGGGGGGGCGGAGAGACCCAGTACTTC | CSARDGGGGGETQYF